A single sample gave rise to the 2 T cell receptor beta chains below, sequenced in a study of T cells in localized non-small cell lung cancer. Method: immunoSEQ multiplex PCR; TCRdb's copy keeps in-frame clones and lacks some. Of 900 to 1,500 clones detected, more than 25% appear once; the ten largest clones hold more than 20%. The sample consisted of normal lung tissue next to the tumor, taken before any cancer treatment. These TCRs come from a female donor at least 60 years old with stage II lung adenocarcinoma.

V gene TRBV28 combines with J gene TRBJ1-2; perhaps TRBD1 as D (6 bases). The CDR3 covers 14 residues. V was shortened by 6 bases and J by 6 bases, with 17 bases between the two germline ends. Looked up from germline, CDR1 is MDHEN and CDR2 is SYDVKM. In DNA, the CDR3 is TGTGCCAGCAGCAATGCCCCGGGGGCCGATGGCTACACCTTC. Amino acid sequence: CASSNAPGADGYTF.

The chain combines TRBV11-3 with TRBJ2-5; no clear D gene. V was clipped by 0 bases and J by 6 bases, with 11 bases between them. CDR1 is SGHNT, CDR2 YENEEA, per germline. CDR3 length: 14 residues. Here the CDR3 reads CASSLDGFLQTQYF. CDR3 in DNA: TGTGCCAGCAGCTTAGACGGTTTTTTGCAGACCCAGTACTTC.